The present TCR beta chain was sequenced within a study of long-term antiretroviral therapy in people with HIV. General study points: Comparison with controls showed narrower CDR3 length ranges in HIV repertoires. Subsequent to ART, diversity was augmented yet persisted below that of transplant donor controls.

About this clone itself: What it binds is unknown.

From germline, CDR1 is SGDLS and CDR2 YYNGEE. V was pared by 0 bases and J by 5 bases, with 10 bases between. The CDR3 runs 14 residues. Researchers report immunoSEQ v3.0 was run at survey level. Profiling relied on immunoSEQ multiplex PCR, and the TCRdb table lists in-frame clones only, not all of them. Of 14,000 or so clones listed, about 77% were seen once; the top ten hold around a quarter. The source material was unsorted PBMCs, sampled 3.1 years after starting antiretroviral therapy. The chain carries TRBV9 and TRBJ2-3; a weak D match, TRBD2 (5 bases). The source of this sequence is a man aged 35 to 55 with HIV. Written as DNA, the CDR3 is TGTGCCAGCAGCGTAGGAGGGCCCGAAGATACGCAGTATTTT. This encodes CASSVGGPEDTQYF.